This TCR beta chain stems from a study of B cell selection in AIRE deficiency. The assay was immunoSEQ multiplex PCR, and TCRdb's table has in-frame clones only and misses some. The sample includes around 20,000 clones, 95% to 98% seen only once; the top ten take approximately 0.31%. Sorting defined conventional CD4 T cells as CD4+CD127+. Trimming shortened V by 4 bases and J by 4 bases, and 11 bases separated the two germline ends. The length of the CDR3 is 13 residues. CDR1 and CDR2 (germline): LNHDA, SQIVND (reference sequence). The TCR comes from a human donor with AIRE deficiency. The gene calls are TRBV19 and TRBJ2-7, with a weak D call TRBD2 (5 bases). The material sequenced was conventional CD4+ T cells sorted from PBMCs. CDR3 DNA: TGTGCCAGTAGTAGAGGGCCGGATTACGAGCAGTACTTC. This sequence encodes CASSRGPDYEQYF.